Below, 32 T cell receptor beta chains from the same sample are listed, as sequenced in a study of early T cells in non-severe SARS-CoV-2 infection (dated by TCRdb to about 2021). The library was built by means of 5' RACE. The sequencing machine was a NextSeq 500. Using fastp trimming at Q25 and MiXCR clonotype assembly, TCRdb reanalyzed the public sequencing data and kept in-frame beta chains. Rows merge per CDR3 protein into single entries with the most common DNA and genes. The sample table lists 60,000 to 75,000 distinct CDR3 sequences, over 10% of them with a count of one. Approximately 1.4% of the sample rests with the top ten. The material was whole blood, obtained at baseline. The origin of the receptors is an adult who was a healthcare worker with PCR-confirmed SARS-CoV-2 infection or an uninfected control (not recorded which).

Judged by abundance, this clonotype is medium-sized. The chain recombines TRBV20-1 with TRBJ2-4; perhaps D is TRBD1 or TRBD2 (5 bases each). This CDR3 is built from 15 residues. CDR1 is DFQATT, CDR2 SNEGSKA, per germline (reference sequence). V shed 2 bases and J shed 0 bases, with 11 bases lying between them. CDR3 loop: CSARTGLLAKNIQYF. The CDR3 coding sequence is TGCAGTGCTAGAACAGGACTTTTAGCCAAAAACATTCAGTACTTC.

This chain's CDR3 is CASSFRVDTGELFF. CDR3 DNA sequence: TGTGCCAGCAGTTTCAGGGTTGACACCGGGGAGCTGTTTTTT. J is TRBJ2-2 and V is TRBV6-5; weak D call: TRBD1 (5 bases). From germline, CDR1 is MNHEY and CDR2 SVGAGI. This CDR3 is built from 14 residues. Trimming left V 4 bases short and J 3 bases short, with 9 bases between.

Here the CDR3 DNA reads TGTGCCAGCAGCTTGGCAACACGAGCGGGAGGAGAGACCCAGTACTTC. Translating it yields CASSLATRAGGETQYF. The genes are TRBV5-5 and TRBJ2-5; 9 nucleotides align to TRBD2. The CDR3 consists of 16 residues. Trimming removed 0 bases from V and 4 bases from J; junction bases left unmatched: 7. Germline CDR1 reads SGHKS; CDR2 reads YYEKEE (reference sequence).

There are a few counts of this clonotype. The CDR3 nucleotides are TGTGCCAGCAGCTTAGCCGATTCACCCCTCCACTTT. Translated: CASSLADSPLHF. The chain uses TRBV7-9 and TRBJ1-6; unclear D gene. Looked up from germline, CDR1 is SEHNR and CDR2 is FQNEAQ (reference sequence). Trimming pared 0 bases from V and 8 bases from J, leaving 2 bases between. CDR3 size: 12 residues.

In its sample, this clonotype was seen a few times. V gene TRBV28 combines with J gene TRBJ2-3, with D maybe TRBD1 (6 bases). The CDR3 runs to 12 residues. Germline V gives CDR1 MDHEN, CDR2 SYDVKM. Trimming left V 8 bases short and J 3 bases short, with 9 bases between. DNA for the CDR3: TGTGCCAGCCTAAGGGGGACAGATACGCAGTATTTT. It specifies CASLRGTDTQYF.

V usage is TRBV2 and J usage is TRBJ2-7, with D unresolved. This CDR3 is built from 13 residues. Germline V gives CDR1 SNHLY, CDR2 FYNNEI. V was cut by 4 bases and J by 2 bases, with 9 bases left in between. CDR3 sequence (DNA): TGTGCCAGCAGTGTACGTGCGGCCTACGAGCAGTACTTC. Encoded protein: CASSVRAAYEQYF.

The CDR3 region has the DNA TGCGCCAGCAGCGCAACCAGGGCAACTAATGAAAAACTGTTTTTT. Translating it yields CASSATRATNEKLFF. V gene TRBV5-1 combines with J gene TRBJ1-4; TRBD1 might be the D (5 bases). This CDR3 is built from 15 residues. Trimming cost V 4 bases and J 0 bases, with 10 bases left between them. Germline V gene data show CDR1 as SGHRS and CDR2 as YFSETQ.

The rearrangement links TRBV11-2 to TRBJ2-5; 9 bases align to TRBD2. V gave up 5 bases and J gave up 0 bases; unmatched junction bases: 7. Germline CDR1 is SGHAT and CDR2 is FQNNGV. CDR3 size: 16 residues. The CDR3 sequence: CASSHSAGGYQETQYF. In nucleotides, the CDR3 is TGTGCCAGCAGCCACTCCGCGGGAGGGTACCAAGAGACCCAGTACTTC.

In this sample, this clonotype turned up a few times. The chain recombines TRBV10-3 with TRBJ2-3; maybe TRBD1 (6 bases). Germline CDR1 and CDR2: ENHRY and SYGVKD. The CDR3 covers 15 residues. Trimming stripped 6 bases from V and 3 bases from J, with 16 bases between. Here the CDR3 reads CAIRGVGAGTDTQYF. For the CDR3, the DNA is TGTGCCATCAGAGGGGTGGGGGCAGGGACAGATACGCAGTATTTT.

This clonotype was seen only once. This chain connects TRBV6-2 or TRBV6-3 to TRBJ2-5; D remains ambiguous. Trimming took 1 base from V and 5 from J, leaving 11 bases between them. The length of the CDR3 is 14 residues. CDR1 is MNHEY and CDR2 is SVGEGT in the germline V gene. CDR3 in amino acids: CASSYLRIGETQYF. In DNA form, the CDR3 reads TGTGCCAGCAGTTACTTGCGGATTGGGGAGACCCAGTACTTC.

This clonotype was counted at least ten times. The genes are TRBV29-1 and TRBJ2-5; 12 nucleotides align to TRBD2. With 5 bases clipped from V and 1 base from J, the junction kept 11 bases outside the gene matches. CDR1 and CDR2 (germline): SQVTM, ANQGSEA. This CDR3 has 17 amino acids. The CDR3 sequence is CSVPRLAGVQAQETQYF. In DNA, the CDR3 is TGCAGCGTTCCCCGACTAGCGGGAGTGCAGGCCCAAGAGACCCAGTACTTC. The full variable domain, rest sourced from reference TRBV29-1 and TRBJ2-5, is SAVISQKPSRDICQRGTSLTIQCQVDSQVTMMFWYRQQPGQSLTLIATANQGSEATYESGFVIDKFPISRPNLTFSTLTVSNMSPEDSSIYLCSVPRLAGVQAQETQYFGPGTRLLVL.

The chain employs TRBV28 and TRBJ2-7, with 7 bases lining up with TRBD1. Unmatched junction bases numbered 8, after V lost 6 bases and J lost 3 bases. Germline V gene data show CDR1 as MDHEN and CDR2 as SYDVKM. The CDR3 spans 14 residues. CDR3 nucleotides: TGTGCCAGCAGCGACGGGACAGACTACTACGAGCAGTACTTC. Residues: CASSDGTDYYEQYF.

The table lists this clonotype with many counts. This chain joins TRBV28 and TRBJ2-7; 7 nucleotides agree with TRBD1. Losses at the gene ends were 8 bases for V and 0 bases for J; bases not matched to a gene: 7. Germline lookup yields CDR1 MDHEN and CDR2 SYDVKM. There are 14 residues in the CDR3. The CDR3 protein is CASGPTGSSYEQYF. The CDR3 nucleotides are TGTGCCAGCGGCCCGACAGGGAGCTCCTACGAGCAGTACTTC.

This clonotype was seen at least ten times. This chain links TRBV29-1 with TRBJ2-3; the D is unclear. The CDR3 loop spans 13 amino acids. Germline CDR1 SQVTM, CDR2 ANQGSEA. Trimming took 0 bases from V and 7 from J, leaving 11 bases between them. The DNA of the CDR3 is TGCAGCGTTGAAGAAGGGTTCGGAAATACGCAGTATTTT. This gives the protein CSVEEGFGNTQYF.

This clonotype was observed a few times. The rearrangement joins TRBV12-3 or TRBV12-4 to TRBJ2-1, with D possibly called TRBD1 or TRBD2 (6 bases each). The CDR3 extends over 15 amino acids. V gave up 6 bases and J gave up 3 bases, with 15 bases separating them. The CDR3 sequence: CASRGGQGVYNEQFF. CDR3 nucleotide sequence: TGTGCCAGCAGAGGGGGGCAGGGAGTCTACAATGAGCAGTTCTTC.

This clonotype has only a few counts. The chain links TRBV11-2 to TRBJ1-3; no definite D call. Trimming shortened V by 4 bases and J by 3 bases, and 4 bases separated the two germline ends. Germline assignment: CDR1 SGHAT and CDR2 FQNNGV. The CDR3 loop spans 12 amino acids. Here the CDR3 DNA reads TGTGCCAGCAGCTCTCATGGAAACACCATATATTTT. Residues: CASSSHGNTIYF.

This clonotype was seen more than once but under ten times. The gene calls are TRBV7-9 and TRBJ2-1, with TRBD2 as a possible D gene (5 bases). Germline V gives CDR1 SEHNR, CDR2 FQNEAQ (reference sequence). The V and J ends lost 1 base and 12 bases respectively, with 16 bases between them. CDR3 length: 14 residues. CDR3 loop: CASSLVSSASLQFF. The CDR3 DNA reads as TGTGCCAGCAGCTTAGTCTCCTCAGCTAGCCTGCAGTTCTTC.

The chain combines TRBV7-9 with TRBJ1-1; D not resolved. CDR1 and CDR2 from the germline V gene are SEHNR and FQNEAQ (reference sequence). The CDR3 covers 15 residues. V lost 8 bases to trimming and J lost 3 bases, with 19 bases between them. The CDR3 coding sequence is TGTGCCAGCCAAGCCTTGGGCCTGTGGGACACTGAAGCTTTCTTT. Protein product: CASQALGLWDTEAFF.

In its sample, this clonotype was seen a few times. The chain is built from TRBV4-3 and TRBJ2-5; 8 nucleotides line up with TRBD2. Germline CDR1 and CDR2: LGHNA and YSLEER. V lost 3 bases, J lost 3 bases, and 9 bases stayed unmatched. The length of the CDR3 is 16 residues. The CDR3 nucleotides are TGCGCCAGCAGCCATGGGGCCGGGACTAGAAAAGAGACCCAGTACTTC. This gives the protein CASSHGAGTRKETQYF.

V and J are TRBV19 and TRBJ2-7, with D perhaps given as TRBD1 or TRBD2 (6 bases each). V lost 5 bases, J lost 5 bases, and 19 bases lay in between. Germline CDR1 and CDR2: LNHDA and SQIVND (reference sequence). CDR3 size: 15 residues. CDR3 protein: CASSGRTANSNEQYF. The CDR3 DNA follows: TGTGCCAGTAGTGGGAGGACAGCCAATTCCAACGAGCAGTACTTC. Complete variable domain (other parts from reference TRBV19 and TRBJ2-7): DGGITQSPKYLFRKEGQNVTLSCEQNLNHDAMYWYRQDPGQGLRLIYYSQIVNDFQKGDIAEGYSVSREKKESFPLTVTSAQKNPTAFYLCASSGRTANSNEQYFGPGTRLTVT.

This clonotype was seen a handful of times. The chain links TRBV20-1 to TRBJ2-7, with 11 positions matching TRBD2. The CDR3 runs 15 residues. The germline V gene has CDR1 DFQATT and CDR2 SNEGSKA (reference sequence). CDR3 residues: CSAGLAGDSSYEQYF. The CDR3 DNA is TGCAGCGCTGGACTAGCGGGTGACTCCTCCTACGAGCAGTACTTC.

In this sample, this clonotype turned up a few times. The chain joins TRBV12-3 or TRBV12-4 to TRBJ2-3, with TRBD1 matching over 11 bases. After removal of 8 bases from V and 4 bases from J, the junction contained 8 bases not matched to a gene. This CDR3 comprises 15 residues. As DNA, the CDR3 is TGTGCCAGCCTCCCCGGACAGGGGGCGGCAGATACGCAGTATTTT. It codes for CASLPGQGAADTQYF.

This clonotype showed up just a few times. This chain joins TRBV6-6 and TRBJ2-5; 8 nucleotides match TRBD1. Germline V lookup: CDR1 MNHNY, CDR2 SVGAGI (reference sequence). Trimming cost V 6 bases and J 3 bases; bases outside gene matches: 3. The CDR3 runs 13 residues. In DNA, the CDR3 is TGTGCCAGCAGAACGACAGGGGAAGAGACCCAGTACTTC. Encoded protein: CASRTTGEETQYF.

The chain uses TRBV12-3 or TRBV12-4 and TRBJ2-7; 9 bases match TRBD2. This CDR3 is built from 14 residues. V gave up 1 base and J gave up 7 bases; unmatched junction bases: 5. CDR3 loop: CASSLGGRAGEQYF. The CDR3 coding sequence is TGTGCCAGCAGTTTAGGCGGGAGGGCCGGGGAGCAGTACTTC.

The sample holds a few counts of this clonotype. The V gene is TRBV7-9, the J gene TRBJ2-3; D is uncertain. The CDR3 extends over 12 amino acids. Trimming cost V 1 base and J 4 bases, with 3 bases left between them. Germline lookup yields CDR1 SEHNR and CDR2 FQNEAQ (reference sequence). The CDR3: CASSLEPDTQYF. The CDR3, as DNA: TGTGCCAGCAGCTTAGAGCCAGATACGCAGTATTTT.

This clonotype was picked up a small number of times. This sequence joins TRBV20-1 and TRBJ2-5; 7 bases agree with TRBD1. Germline CDR1 reads DFQATT; CDR2 reads SNEGSKA (reference sequence). The CDR3 has 14 amino acids. V lost 2 bases and J lost 5; bases outside the gene matches: 8. The DNA for the CDR3 is TGCAGTGCTAGATCTACGCCGGGACAGGAGACCCAGTACTTC. Amino acid sequence: CSARSTPGQETQYF.

This rearrangement joins TRBV7-7 to TRBJ2-2; perhaps TRBD1 as D (5 bases). Germline lookup yields CDR1 SSHAT and CDR2 FNYEAQ (reference sequence). This CDR3 is 14 amino acids long. Deletions cut 5 bases from V and 6 bases from J, with 13 bases between. CDR3 sequence reads: CASSPYSGSGELFF. Written as DNA, the CDR3 is TGTGCCAGCAGCCCTTATTCAGGGTCCGGGGAGCTGTTTTTT.

The V and J genes are TRBV7-2 and TRBJ1-1, with no clear D. This CDR3 contains 14 residues. CDR1 is SGHTA and CDR2 is FQGNSA in the germline V gene. Deletions cut 3 bases from V and 4 bases from J, with 12 bases between. The DNA for the CDR3 is TGTGCCAGCAGCTTGATGGGAGAGACCACTGAAGCTTTCTTT. This sequence encodes CASSLMGETTEAFF.

V and J are TRBV7-8 and TRBJ1-6; TRBD1 aligns across 8 bases. This CDR3 has 15 residues. Germline V gene sequence: CDR1 SGHVS, CDR2 FQNEAQ. V dropped 1 base and J dropped 11; count of bases not matched to a gene: 7. CDR3 nucleotides: TGTGCCAGCAGCTTAGAGGGCAGGGGGCTTACACCCCTCCACTTT. Translation gives CASSLEGRGLTPLHF.

This clonotype appeared a few times. The chain combines TRBV9 with TRBJ2-1, with D possibly matching TRBD1 (6 bases). The germline gives CDR1 SGDLS, CDR2 YYNGEE. The CDR3 is made up of 15 amino acids. Trimming removed 0 bases from V and 7 bases from J, with 14 bases in between. In nucleotides, the CDR3 is TGTGCCAGCAGCGTAGCAATTGACAGGTATAATGAGCAGTTCTTC. Its protein is CASSVAIDRYNEQFF.

The table lists this clonotype with a few counts. V and J are TRBV19 and TRBJ2-3; 7 bases map to TRBD2. V lost 3 bases and J lost 0; bases outside the gene matches: 9. Germline lookup yields CDR1 LNHDA and CDR2 SQIVND (reference sequence). CDR3 length equals 17 residues. The CDR3 DNA is TGTGCCAGTAGTATCGGGCTAGCGGAGACAAGCACAGATACGCAGTATTTT. It codes for CASSIGLAETSTDTQYF.

This chain uses TRBV5-1 with TRBJ1-1; D uncertain. The CDR3 sequence is 14 residues long. Germline V CDR1 and CDR2: SGHRS, YFSETQ. The germline V and J ends were trimmed by 1 base and 0 bases, with 7 bases remaining between them. CDR3 in amino acids: CASSLIGMNTEAFF. The CDR3 DNA reads as TGCGCCAGCAGCTTGATCGGGATGAACACTGAAGCTTTCTTT. The full variable domain, rest sourced from reference TRBV5-1 and TRBJ1-1, is KAGVTQTPRYLIKTRGQQVTLSCSPISGHRSVSWYQQTPGQGLQFLFEYFSETQRNKGNFPGRFSGRQFSNSRSEMNVSTLELGDSALYLCASSLIGMNTEAFFGQGTRLTVV.